The 15 T cell receptor beta chains in this list originate from one sample, sequenced in a study of OX40 agonist ivuxolimab in advanced cancers. This table comes from immunoSEQ multiplex PCR, and its TCRdb copy is limited to in-frame clones, with some not included. The data show tens of thousands of clones, with roughly 87% seen just once and about 17% held by the top ten. The sample here was CD4+ or CD8+ T cells sorted from blood, taken in a trial of the OX40 agonist ivuxolimab. Receptor source: an adult with an advanced solid tumor such as melanoma, head and neck, liver or kidney cancer.

The genes are TRBV27 and TRBJ2-7; D might be TRBD1 (6 bases). Germline CDR1 is MNHEY and CDR2 is SMNVEV (reference sequence). The CDR3 extends over 15 amino acids. The ends were cut back, 7 bases at V and 2 bases at J, with 18 bases in the middle. CDR3 coding DNA: TGTGCCAGCAAAAGTATAGTACAGGGTGCCTACGAGCAGTACTTC. Its protein is CASKSIVQGAYEQYF.

This clone was seen only once. CDR3 sequence reads: CASSHYSQDAEAFF. As DNA, the CDR3 is TGTGCCAGCAGCCATTACTCACAAGACGCTGAAGCTTTCTTT. V is TRBV28 and J is TRBJ1-1; the D is unclear. The germline gives CDR1 MDHEN, CDR2 SYDVKM. The CDR3 sequence is 14 residues long. V gave up 6 bases and J gave up 6 bases, with 17 bases separating them. Full variable domain (missing parts from reference TRBV28 and TRBJ1-1): DVKVTQSSRYLVKRTGEKVFLECVQDMDHENMFWYRQDPGLGLRLIYFSYDVKMKEKGDIPEGYSVSREKKERFSLILESASTNQTSMYLCASSHYSQDAEAFFGQGTRLTVV.

The rearrangement joins TRBV4-3 to TRBJ1-4; TRBD1 aligns across 8 bases. The CDR3 totals 15 residues. With 1 base clipped from V and 8 bases from J, the junction kept 6 bases outside the gene matches. Germline V gives CDR1 LGHNA, CDR2 YSLEER. The CDR3 loop is CASSQGTGPGEKLFF. The CDR3 nucleotides read TGCGCCAGCAGCCAAGGGACAGGGCCTGGGGAAAAACTGTTTTTT.

This rearrangement joins TRBV6-6 to TRBJ1-4; a possible D gene is TRBD1 (6 bases). The ends were cut back, 3 bases at V and 3 bases at J, with 11 bases in the middle. The V gene's germline CDR1 is MNHNY and CDR2 SVGAGI (reference sequence). CDR3 size: 15 residues. The CDR3 spells CASSYEGGSNEKLFF. As DNA, the CDR3 is TGTGCCAGCAGTTATGAAGGGGGTTCTAATGAAAAACTGTTTTTT.

V is TRBV5-8 and J is TRBJ2-7; maybe TRBD1 (6 bases). V lost 9 bases and J lost 3, with 22 bases in between. The germline gives CDR1 SGHTS, CDR2 YDEGEE. This CDR3 has 15 amino acids. The CDR3 nucleotides read TGTGCCACCACGCCCCCCCTCGGGACATTCTACGAGCAGTACTTC. It translates to CATTPPLGTFYEQYF.

This clone was observed a handful of times. The chain links TRBV4-1 to TRBJ2-1; D gene unclear. The CDR3 totals 11 residues. V gave up 3 bases and J gave up 3 bases, with 0 bases separating them. Germline CDR1 and CDR2: MGHRA and YSYEKL. The chain's CDR3 is CASSHYNEQFF. The CDR3 DNA sequence: TGCGCCAGCAGCCACTACAATGAGCAGTTCTTC.

This sequence joins TRBV6-1 and TRBJ1-5; a weak D match, TRBD1 (6 bases). The V end lost 6 bases, the J end lost 1 base, and 13 bases lay between the germline ends. CDR3 length: 15 residues. Germline V CDR1 and CDR2: MNHNS, SASEGT. CDR3 in DNA: TGTGCCAGCAGGCGGACAGCTCAGAGCAATCAGCCCCAGCATTTT. Amino acids: CASRRTAQSNQPQHF.

This chain joins TRBV6-5 and TRBJ2-2; D is perhaps TRBD1 or TRBD2 (6 bases each). Trimming removed 10 bases from V and 1 base from J, with 13 bases in between. The germline V gene has CDR1 MNHEY and CDR2 SVGAGI. This CDR3 has 14 residues. This chain's CDR3 is CATIGGLNTGELFF. CDR3 sequence (DNA): TGTGCCACCATCGGGGGCCTGAACACCGGGGAGCTGTTTTTT.

The V gene is TRBV7-6, the J gene TRBJ1-3; TRBD1 is a possible D gene (5 bases). The germline gives CDR1 SGHVS, CDR2 FNYEAQ. Trimming stripped 3 bases from V and 6 bases from J, with 15 bases between. The CDR3 sequence is 15 residues long. CDR3 coding DNA: TGTGCCAGCAGCTTGGGGCGACATGGCAAAAACACCATATATTTT. Translating gives CASSLGRHGKNTIYF.

Only one count was recorded for this clone. The chain has TRBV28 and TRBJ2-2; possible D gene TRBD2, 6 bases. Germline CDR1 and CDR2: MDHEN and SYDVKM. This CDR3 has 15 amino acids. With 3 bases removed from V and 4 bases from J, the gap between germline ends came to 12 bases. CDR3 loop: CASSFWDLSTGELFF. As DNA, the CDR3 is TGTGCCAGCAGTTTTTGGGACTTGAGCACCGGGGAGCTGTTTTTT.

This clone was observed a single time. This chain uses TRBV19 with TRBJ2-5; TRBD1 or TRBD2 may be the D gene (6 bases each). Judging by the DNA end, TRBJ2-7 fits better; the J call may be wrong. The CDR3 covers 16 residues. Germline CDR1 LNHDA, CDR2 SQIVND (reference sequence). This CDR3 is CASSWTTGAQSYEQYF. The CDR3 bases are TGTGCCAGTTCCTGGACGACGGGGGCCCAATCCTACGAGCAGTACTTC.

The chain joins TRBV27 to TRBJ2-2; D is possibly TRBD1 or TRBD2 (9 bases each). Trimming shortened V by 5 bases and J by 4 bases, and 29 bases separated the two germline ends. CDR1 is MNHEY and CDR2 is SMNVEV in the germline V gene (reference sequence). This CDR3 spans 20 amino acids. The CDR3 DNA reads TGTGCCAGCAGTACCCTTCCCGGGACAGGGTTAGCGGGGGTCACCGGGGAGCTGTTTTTT. Its protein product is CASSTLPGTGLAGVTGELFF.

The J gene is TRBJ1-6, the V gene TRBV5-5; no firm D call. Trimming took 0 bases from V and 15 from J, leaving 25 bases between them. This CDR3 has 17 residues. Germline V gives CDR1 SGHKS, CDR2 YYEKEE (reference sequence). CDR3 DNA sequence: TGTGCCAGCAGCTTGGCCCTGTACGCGACACGGCAGGCTCTCCTCCACTTT. Protein product: CASSLALYATRQALLHF.

This chain connects TRBV5-4 to TRBJ1-4; D perhaps matches TRBD1 (6 bases). The germline V and J ends were trimmed by 0 bases and 4 bases, with 16 bases remaining between them. The CDR3 loop spans 17 amino acids. Per germline, CDR1 SGHNT and CDR2 YYREEE (reference sequence). The CDR3 bases are TGTGCCAGCAGCTTGGGGGGCACAGGGCGGGGTAATGAAAAACTGTTTTTT. Translating gives CASSLGGTGRGNEKLFF.

This clone has a single count. The chain joins TRBV19 to TRBJ1-4, with D hard to call. V lost 8 bases to trimming and J lost 7 bases, with 8 bases between them. Germline loops: CDR1 LNHDA, CDR2 SQIVND (reference sequence). The CDR3 is 11 residues long. The CDR3 region is CASARGEKLFF. The CDR3 DNA reads as TGTGCCAGTGCCCGGGGTGAAAAACTGTTTTTT.